These T cell receptor beta chains were read from a single sample in a study of memory CD4+ T cells and cytomegalovirus serostatus. TCRdb keeps only in-frame clones here, not all; method: immunoSEQ multiplex PCR. The sample shows about 59,000 clones, roughly 81% of them seen only once. The material sequenced was memory CD4+ T cells from blood. The receptors were gathered from an adult in good health and CMV-seronegative. Each CDR3 is given with its conserved first and last residue. The size of a clone is reported for some rows only, either as once, few or many, or as a class for expanded clones.

V	J	size	CDR3
TRBV5-1	TRBJ2-1	NA	CASSLAGRGGYNEQFF
TRBV6-5	TRBJ1-6	NA	CASSSQGNNSPLHF
TRBV11-2	TRBJ2-7	NA	CASSLNRDTYYEQYF
TRBV11-3	TRBJ2-5	few	CASSLRQAPKTQYF
TRBV19	TRBJ1-5	NA	CASTYGAARGQPQHF
TRBV6-1	TRBJ1-1	NA	CASSQTDNTEAFF
TRBV7-9	TRBJ1-3	NA	CASSRGGGNSGNTIYF
TRBV29-1	TRBJ1-1	NA	CSVSGQGPLAFF
TRBV19	TRBJ2-4	NA	CASSIGWGREGRLGAKNIQYF
TRBV7-9	TRBJ2-5	NA	CASSLGGTISAETQYF
TRBV9	TRBJ2-1	NA	CASSVLGENNEQFF
TRBV16	TRBJ1-1	NA	CASSLQLMNTEAFF
TRBV7-2	TRBJ2-7	NA	CASSTGTGGSYEQYF
TRBV5-1	TRBJ2-2	once	CASSLELAGGNTGELFF
TRBV7-2	TRBJ1-1	NA	CASSLGGTGGTEAFF
TRBV19	TRBJ2-3	NA	CASTSTSASTDTQYF
TRBV5-1	TRBJ1-2	NA	CASSLAQGGYGYTF
TRBV7-2	TRBJ1-1	NA	CASSLVAGGFDFF
TRBV6-1	TRBJ1-5	NA	CASSEALRGRINQPQHF
TRBV14	TRBJ1-1	few	CASSRNADTEAFF
TRBV9	TRBJ2-3	NA	CASSRVADTQYF
TRBV27	TRBJ1-1	few	CASSLGRQGAVGAFF
TRBV2	TRBJ2-7	once	CASRDRDRVTYEQYF
TRBV15	TRBJ2-7	NA	CATSRDWPGQGSEQYF
TRBV9	TRBJ2-1	NA	CASSVGPIYNEQFF
TRBV7-2	TRBJ2-3	NA	CASSLGPSSTDTQYF
TRBV25-1	TRBJ1-6	once	CASSAIDRQRSPLHF